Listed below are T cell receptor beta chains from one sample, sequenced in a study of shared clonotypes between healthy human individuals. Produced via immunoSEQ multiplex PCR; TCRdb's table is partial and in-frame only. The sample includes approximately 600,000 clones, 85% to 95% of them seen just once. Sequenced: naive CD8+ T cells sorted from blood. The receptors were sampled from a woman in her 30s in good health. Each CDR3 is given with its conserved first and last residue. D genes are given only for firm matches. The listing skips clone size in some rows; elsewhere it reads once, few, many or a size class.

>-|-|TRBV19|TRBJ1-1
CASSTPGGTEAFF
TGTGCCAGTAGTACCCCGGGGGGAACTGAAGCTTTCTTT
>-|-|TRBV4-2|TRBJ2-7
CASSHGGTSYEQYF
TGTGCCAGCAGCCATGGTGGGACTTCCTACGAGCAGTACTTC
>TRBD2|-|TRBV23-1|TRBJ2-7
CASSQSYKFGGRPEQYF
TGCGCCAGCAGTCAATCCTATAAGTTCGGCGGGAGGCCCGAGCAGTACTTC
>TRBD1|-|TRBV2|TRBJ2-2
CASSENRGNTGELFF
TGTGCCAGCAGTGAAAACAGGGGGAACACCGGGGAGCTGTTTTTT
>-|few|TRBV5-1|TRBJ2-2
CASSLEARTGELFF
TGCGCCAGCAGCTTGGAGGCTAGGACCGGGGAGCTGTTTTTT
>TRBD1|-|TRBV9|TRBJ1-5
CASSPGTVGQPQHF
TGTGCCAGCAGCCCCGGGACAGTAGGCCAGCCCCAGCATTTT
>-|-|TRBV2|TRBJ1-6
CASSVSDNSPLHF
TGTGCCAGCAGTGTGTCGGATAATTCACCCCTCCACTTT
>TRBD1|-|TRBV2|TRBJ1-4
CASSAPGQNEKLFF
TGTGCCAGCAGTGCCCCGGGACAGAATGAAAAACTGTTTTTT
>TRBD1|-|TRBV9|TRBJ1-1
CASSAGTGSLEAGSTEAFF
TGTGCCAGCAGCGCCGGGACAGGAAGTCTCGAGGCGGGGAGCACTGAAGCTTTCTTT
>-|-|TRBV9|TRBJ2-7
CASSVGPRPVYEQYF
TGTGCCAGCAGCGTAGGGCCTAGGCCAGTCTACGAGCAGTACTTC
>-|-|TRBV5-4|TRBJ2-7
CASSLGSEPATYEQYF
TGTGCCAGCAGCTTGGGGTCAGAACCCGCCACCTACGAGCAGTACTTC
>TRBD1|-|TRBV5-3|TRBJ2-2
CARSRWTGLTGELFF
TGTGCCAGAAGCAGATGGACAGGCCTCACCGGGGAGCTGTTTTTT
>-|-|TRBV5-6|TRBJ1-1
CASSPFRTASTVSGTEAFF
TGTGCCAGCAGCCCATTCAGGACAGCGAGCACAGTATCTGGCACTGAAGCTTTCTTT
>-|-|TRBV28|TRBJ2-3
CASSRKDTFLSTDTQYF
TGTGCCAGCAGTCGAAAAGACACATTTCTTAGCACAGATACGCAGTATTTT
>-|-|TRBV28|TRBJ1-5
CASSRTANVYSNQPQHF
TGTGCCAGCAGTAGAACCGCGAATGTATATAGCAATCAGCCCCAGCATTTT
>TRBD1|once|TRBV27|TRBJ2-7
CASSLSPGTEVYEQYF
TGTGCCAGCAGTCTATCCCCCGGGACAGAGGTCTACGAGCAGTACTTC
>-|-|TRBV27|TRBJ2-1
CASSLLAITYNEQFF
TGTGCCAGCAGTTTATTAGCGATCACCTACAATGAGCAGTTCTTC
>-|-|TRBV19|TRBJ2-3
CASSEIPKQVKYF
TGTGCCAGTAGTGAGATCCCGAAACAGGTCAAGTATTTT
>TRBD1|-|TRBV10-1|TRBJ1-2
CARRTGEAARYGYTF
TGCGCCAGACGGACAGGGGAGGCCGCCCGTTATGGCTACACCTTC
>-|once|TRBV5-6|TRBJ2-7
CASSLGQYEQYF
TGTGCCAGCAGCTTGGGTCAATACGAGCAGTACTTC
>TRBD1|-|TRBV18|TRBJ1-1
CASSPVDRGLDTEAFF
TGTGCCAGCTCACCAGTGGACAGGGGGTTGGACACTGAAGCTTTCTTT
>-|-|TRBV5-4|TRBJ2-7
CASSLVQGLEQYF
TGTGCCAGCAGCTTGGTGCAGGGGCTCGAGCAGTACTTC
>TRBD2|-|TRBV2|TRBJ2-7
CASSATSGYSYEQYF
TGTGCCAGCAGTGCGACTAGCGGGTACTCCTACGAGCAGTACTTC
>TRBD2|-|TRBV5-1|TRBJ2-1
CASTQGGTSPGSYNEQFF
TGCGCCAGCACCCAAGGGGGGACTAGCCCCGGCTCCTACAATGAGCAGTTCTTC
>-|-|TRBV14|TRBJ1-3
CASSWEKGAGNTIYF
TGTGCCAGCAGTTGGGAAAAGGGAGCTGGAAACACCATATATTTT
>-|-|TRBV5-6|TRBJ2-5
CASSLYVRAETQYF
TGTGCCAGCAGCTTGTATGTCAGGGCCGAGACCCAGTACTTC
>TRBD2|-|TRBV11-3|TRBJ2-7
CASSEGLASEQYF
TGTGCCAGCAGCGAAGGACTAGCGAGCGAGCAGTACTTC
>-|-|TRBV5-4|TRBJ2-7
CASSLPSSYEQYF
TGTGCCAGCAGCCTCCCGAGCTCCTACGAGCAGTACTTC
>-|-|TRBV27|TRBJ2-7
CASSFSESIYEQYF
TGTGCCAGCAGTTTCTCCGAATCCATCTACGAGCAGTACTTC